The rows below give T cell receptor beta chains drawn from one sample of a study of regulatory T cells in long-lasting Graves disease. TCRdb used MiXCR to reprocess the multiplex PCR reads, holding one entry per CDR3 protein. Here the sample spans some 410,000 distinct CDR3 sequences, roughly 15% being singletons. These same records also appear under a second study, on T cells in Graves' hyperthyroidism and ophthalmopathy.

The sample in question was peripheral blood mononuclear cells (PBMCs), obtained at new diagnosis, from a patient treated with antithyroid drugs. The receptors were sampled from a woman younger than 45 with Graves disease. The CDR3 runs from the conserved cysteine through the conserved F or W. The D gene is left open where the match is weak. Only part of the rows carry a size: once, few, many, or a class if the clone is expanded.

cdr3_nt | cdr3_aa | clone_size | j_call | v_call | d_call
TGCAGTGGCTCCCTATCTCGGAATGAGCAGTTCTTC | CSGSLSRNEQFF | many | TRBJ2-1 | TRBV20-1 | NA
TGTGCCAGCAGCTTGGGCGGTATGAGGGAGGAACTCCCCCTTTACGAGCAGTACTTC | CASSLGGMREELPLYEQYF | few | TRBJ2-7 | TRBV5-4 | NA
TGCGCCAGCAGTTCGTCCGGGACACCTAACACCGGGGAGCTGTTTTTT | CASSSSGTPNTGELFF | many | TRBJ2-2 | TRBV5-1 | NA
TGTGCCAGCAGCTCATGGGACAGACGCAATGAGCAGTTCTTC | CASSSWDRRNEQFF | many | TRBJ2-1 | TRBV5-8 | TRBD1
TGCGCCAGCAGCGTAACTCCCGGGACAGGGAGCCTTGGAACTAATGAAAAACTGTTTTTT | CASSVTPGTGSLGTNEKLFF | few | TRBJ1-4 | TRBV5-1 | TRBD1
TGTGCCAGCAGCACCACCCCTGAGGAGACAAGCGTTCAGCCCCAGCATTTT | CASSTTPEETSVQPQHF | many | TRBJ1-5 | TRBV7-3 | NA
TGTGCCAGCAGTTATACGGCGGGAACTGAGACCCAGTACTTC | CASSYTAGTETQYF | few | TRBJ2-5 | TRBV6-5 | NA
TGTGCCATCAGTGACCTAGGGGTGGCTAATGAAAAACTGTTTTTT | CAISDLGVANEKLFF | few | TRBJ1-4 | TRBV10-3 | NA
TGTGCCAGCATGGGGAACACCGGGGAGCTGTTTTTT | CASMGNTGELFF | many | TRBJ2-2 | TRBV12-3/TRBV12-4 | NA
TGTGCCAGCAGCTTGTGGGGGGCTAGCACAGATACGCAGTATTTT | CASSLWGASTDTQYF | many | TRBJ2-3 | TRBV5-6 | NA
TGTGCCAGCAGCTTGATGTCCGAGTTCGGGACAGGGACCCTCTACGAGCAGTACTTC | CASSLMSEFGTGTLYEQYF | few | TRBJ2-7 | TRBV5-5 | TRBD1
TGCAGCGTGTCGGGGAGAGGCTCTGGAAACACCATATATTTT | CSVSGRGSGNTIYF | NA | TRBJ1-3 | TRBV29-1 | NA
TGCAGTGCTGGAAGAGGCTGGCATACGGCAGCCAAAAACATTCAGTACTTC | CSAGRGWHTAAKNIQYF | many | TRBJ2-4 | TRBV20-1 | NA
TGCAGCCCTTTGGACAGGGGGCGAGCAGATACGCAGTATTTT | CSPLDRGRADTQYF | many | TRBJ2-3 | TRBV20-1 | TRBD1
TGTGCCAGCAGCATACCCCCGACAGGATCCTATGGCTACACCTTC | CASSIPPTGSYGYTF | NA | TRBJ1-2 | TRBV7-2 | NA
TGTGCCAGCAGCTCCTTGAAGAGTGGCCGGCCCTACGAGCAGTACTTC | CASSSLKSGRPYEQYF | many | TRBJ2-7 | TRBV11-2 | NA
TGTGCCAGCAGCGTAGAAGGTTACAATGAGCAGTTCTTC | CASSVEGYNEQFF | many | TRBJ2-1 | TRBV9 | NA
TGCAGTGCTCCCAATGCGGGAGGAAGCTCCTACAATGAGCAGTTCTTC | CSAPNAGGSSYNEQFF | many | TRBJ2-1 | TRBV20-1 | TRBD2
TGTGCCAGTAGTATGCGCGGAATCACAGATACGCAGTATTTT | CASSMRGITDTQYF | NA | TRBJ2-3 | TRBV19 | NA
TGTGCCAGCAGTTTAGACCCGCTCCTAGCGGGGCTTAACAGCTATGAGCAGTTCTTC | CASSLDPLLAGLNSYEQFF | few | TRBJ2-1 | TRBV12-3/TRBV12-4 | TRBD2
TGTGCCAGCAGTATGGGACTAGATCGCTACGAGCAGTACTTC | CASSMGLDRYEQYF | many | TRBJ2-7 | TRBV2 | TRBD2
TGTGCCAGTACCAAGACAGGGGGTCCTCAGCCCCAGCATTTT | CASTKTGGPQPQHF | NA | TRBJ1-5 | TRBV19 | TRBD1
TGCGCCAGCAGCCCTTTGAGCGGGGCGAACACCGGGGAGCTGTTTTTT | CASSPLSGANTGELFF | NA | TRBJ2-2 | TRBV4-1 | TRBD2
TGTGCCAGCACCCCCACCGGGAGCGTAGGTACCGGGGAGCTGTTTTTT | CASTPTGSVGTGELFF | many | TRBJ2-2 | TRBV12-3/TRBV12-4 | NA
TGTGCCAGCAGCTCCCGGGACAGGGTCGCCGGGGAGCTGTTTTTT | CASSSRDRVAGELFF | few | TRBJ2-2 | TRBV3-1 | TRBD1
TGTGCCAGCAAAGTACCTAGCGGGAACACCGGGGAGCTGTTTTTT | CASKVPSGNTGELFF | few | TRBJ2-2 | TRBV28 | TRBD2
TGTGCCAGCAGCTCGACTAGCGGGAGCGATGAGCAGTTCTTC | CASSSTSGSDEQFF | medium-sized | TRBJ2-1 | TRBV11-2 | TRBD2